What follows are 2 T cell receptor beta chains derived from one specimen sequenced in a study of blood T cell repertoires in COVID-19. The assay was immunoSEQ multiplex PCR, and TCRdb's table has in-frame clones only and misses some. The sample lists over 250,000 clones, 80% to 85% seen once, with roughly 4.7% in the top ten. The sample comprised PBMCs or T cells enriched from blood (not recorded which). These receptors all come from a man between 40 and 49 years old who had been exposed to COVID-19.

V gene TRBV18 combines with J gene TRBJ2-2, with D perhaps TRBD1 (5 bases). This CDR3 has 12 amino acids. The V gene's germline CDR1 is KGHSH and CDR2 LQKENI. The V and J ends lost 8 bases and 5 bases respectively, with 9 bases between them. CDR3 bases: TGTGCCAGCGACCAGGGAACCGGGGAGCTGTTTTTT. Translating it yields CASDQGTGELFF.

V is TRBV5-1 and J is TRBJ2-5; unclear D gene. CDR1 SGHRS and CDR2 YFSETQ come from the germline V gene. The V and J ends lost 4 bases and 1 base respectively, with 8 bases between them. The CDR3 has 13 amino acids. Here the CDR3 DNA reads TGCGCCAGCAGCCCTGTCCTCCAAGAGACCCAGTACTTC. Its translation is CASSPVLQETQYF.